This is a list of T cell receptor beta chains from one sample in a study of Ad26.COV2.S vaccination and SARS-CoV-2 variants. The method was immunoSEQ multiplex PCR; TCRdb's version includes in-frame clones alone and lacks a portion of them. Here the sample spans 200,000 to 300,000 clones, around 90% being singletons. Sequenced here: peripheral blood, sampled in a trial of Ad26.COV2.S vaccine versus placebo. Every receptor here comes from a person between 18 and 65 years old who received the Ad26.COV2.S COVID-19 vaccine or a placebo. Each CDR3 is given with its conserved first and last residue. A D gene is named only where the DNA matches it firmly.

CDR3 protein: CASSQEIRGLYGYTF
J gene: TRBJ1-2
V gene: TRBV4-3
D gene: -

CDR3 protein: CASSQDWGGQGLDTQYF
J gene: TRBJ2-3
V gene: TRBV4-3
D gene: TRBD1

CDR3 protein: CASSQDSQGDYGYTF
J gene: TRBJ1-2
V gene: TRBV4-1
D gene: -

CDR3 protein: CASSQNRGDEQFF
J gene: TRBJ2-1
V gene: TRBV3-1/TRBV3-2
D gene: TRBD1

CDR3 protein: CASSRQGAGNTGELFF
J gene: TRBJ2-2
V gene: TRBV27
D gene: TRBD1

CDR3 protein: CASSPSLGQSNTEAFF
J gene: TRBJ1-1
V gene: TRBV18
D gene: TRBD1

CDR3 protein: CASSQVGGRTEAFF
J gene: TRBJ1-1
V gene: TRBV14
D gene: -

CDR3 protein: CASSIRSGGPYEQYF
J gene: TRBJ2-7
V gene: TRBV19
D gene: TRBD2

CDR3 protein: CASRPKTGAVPYEQYF
J gene: TRBJ2-7
V gene: TRBV5-1
D gene: TRBD1

CDR3 protein: CASSMRDASNTEAFF
J gene: TRBJ1-1
V gene: TRBV5-4
D gene: -

CDR3 protein: CASSYTGTGGSGNTIYF
J gene: TRBJ1-3
V gene: TRBV5-1
D gene: TRBD1

CDR3 protein: CASSVRSGGAESTDTQYF
J gene: TRBJ2-3
V gene: TRBV9
D gene: TRBD2

CDR3 protein: CASSLGAGSNEQYF
J gene: TRBJ2-7
V gene: TRBV7-2
D gene: -

CDR3 protein: CASSEIGGNQETQYF
J gene: TRBJ2-5
V gene: TRBV6-1
D gene: -

CDR3 protein: CASSQVLRTPGELFF
J gene: TRBJ2-2
V gene: TRBV4-1
D gene: -

CDR3 protein: CSARPIREQFF
J gene: TRBJ2-1
V gene: TRBV20-1
D gene: -

CDR3 protein: CASSSPPVYTEAFF
J gene: TRBJ1-1
V gene: TRBV4-3
D gene: -

CDR3 protein: CAWSVPTGGGEKLFF
J gene: TRBJ1-4
V gene: TRBV30
D gene: TRBD1

CDR3 protein: CASSPPSSLAAGEQYF
J gene: TRBJ2-7
V gene: TRBV18
D gene: -

CDR3 protein: CTSSQEQEQETQYF
J gene: TRBJ2-5
V gene: TRBV1
D gene: -

CDR3 protein: CASSLASQGAAGNTIYF
J gene: TRBJ1-3
V gene: TRBV7-2
D gene: TRBD1

CDR3 protein: CASSPLAGTASNYGYTF
J gene: TRBJ1-2
V gene: TRBV9
D gene: -